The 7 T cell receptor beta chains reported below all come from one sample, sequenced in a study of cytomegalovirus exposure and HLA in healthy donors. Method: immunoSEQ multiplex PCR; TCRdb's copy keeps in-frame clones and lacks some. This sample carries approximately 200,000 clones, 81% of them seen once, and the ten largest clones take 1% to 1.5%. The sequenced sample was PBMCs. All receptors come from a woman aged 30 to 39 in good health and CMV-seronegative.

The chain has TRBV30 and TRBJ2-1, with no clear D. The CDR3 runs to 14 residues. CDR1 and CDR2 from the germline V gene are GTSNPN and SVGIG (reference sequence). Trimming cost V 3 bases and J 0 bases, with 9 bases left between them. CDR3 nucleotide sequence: TGTGCCTGGAGCGAAGCGCTCTCCTACAATGAGCAGTTCTTC. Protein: CAWSEALSYNEQFF.

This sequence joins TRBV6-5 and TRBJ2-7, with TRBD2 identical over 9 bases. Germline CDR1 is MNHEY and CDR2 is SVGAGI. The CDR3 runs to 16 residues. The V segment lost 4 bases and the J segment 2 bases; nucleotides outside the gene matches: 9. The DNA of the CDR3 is TGTGCCAGCAGTTTCTTGCTGGGCGGGGGGGCCTACGAGCAGTACTTC. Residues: CASSFLLGGGAYEQYF.

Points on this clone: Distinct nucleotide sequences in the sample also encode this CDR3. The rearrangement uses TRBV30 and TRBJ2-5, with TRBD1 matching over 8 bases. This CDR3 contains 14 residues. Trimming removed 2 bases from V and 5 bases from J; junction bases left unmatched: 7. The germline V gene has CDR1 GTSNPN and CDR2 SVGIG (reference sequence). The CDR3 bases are TGTGCCTGGAGTCCCGGACAGGGTGGGGAGACCCAGTACTTC. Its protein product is CAWSPGQGGETQYF.

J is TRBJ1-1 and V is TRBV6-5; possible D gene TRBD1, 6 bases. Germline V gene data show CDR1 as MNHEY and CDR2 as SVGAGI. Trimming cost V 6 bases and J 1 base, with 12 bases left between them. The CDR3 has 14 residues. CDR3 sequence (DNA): TGTGCCAGCAGGCCGGGACACCAGAACACTGAAGCTTTCTTT. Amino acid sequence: CASRPGHQNTEAFF.

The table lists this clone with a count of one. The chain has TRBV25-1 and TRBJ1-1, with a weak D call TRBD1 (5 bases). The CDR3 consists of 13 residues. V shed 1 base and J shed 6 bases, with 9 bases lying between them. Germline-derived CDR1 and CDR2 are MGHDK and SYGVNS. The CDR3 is CASSESGGSEAFF. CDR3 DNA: TGTGCCAGCAGTGAATCGGGGGGGTCTGAAGCTTTCTTT.

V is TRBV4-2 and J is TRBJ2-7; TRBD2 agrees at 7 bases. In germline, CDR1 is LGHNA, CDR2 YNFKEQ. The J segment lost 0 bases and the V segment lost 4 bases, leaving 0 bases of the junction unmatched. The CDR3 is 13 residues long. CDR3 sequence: CASSRGSSYEQYF. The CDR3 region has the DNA TGTGCCAGCAGCCGCGGGAGCTCCTACGAGCAGTACTTC.

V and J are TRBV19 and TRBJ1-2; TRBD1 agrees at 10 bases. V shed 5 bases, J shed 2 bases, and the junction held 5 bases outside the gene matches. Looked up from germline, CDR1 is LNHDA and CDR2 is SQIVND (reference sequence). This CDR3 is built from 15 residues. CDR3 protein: CASSLKTGGNYGYTF. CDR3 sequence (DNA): TGTGCCAGTAGTCTTAAGACAGGGGGCAACTATGGCTACACCTTC.